The rows below give T cell receptor beta chains drawn from one sample of a study of cytotoxic CD8 clonotypes in ibrutinib-treated CLL. Produced via immunoSEQ multiplex PCR; TCRdb's table is partial and in-frame only. The top ten hold around 3.3% of the sample, which has approximately 120,000 clones, 80% to 85% seen once. The sample was PBMCs, taken after 24 months of ibrutinib treatment. The source is a human donor with chronic lymphocytic leukemia. The CDR3 runs from the conserved cysteine through the conserved F or W. D genes are given only for firm matches. Clone size is stated in some rows and not others, as once, few, many or a class when expanded.

>TRBV7-9|.|.|TRBJ1-1
TGTGCCAGCAGCTTAGTGACGAGAAAAGCTTTCTTT
CASSLVTRKAFF
>TRBV7-2|.|.|TRBJ2-2
TGTGCCAGCAGCTCCACCCGCGCTGGGGAGCTGTTTTTT
CASSSTRAGELFF
>TRBV19|.|.|TRBJ2-3
TGTGCCAGTAGTAAAAAAGGGGCTAAAGATACGCAGTATTTT
CASSKKGAKDTQYF
>TRBV5-5|.|.|TRBJ1-2
TGTGCCAGCAGCCTTGGCGGCAGCAGTAACTATGGCTACACCTTC
CASSLGGSSNYGYTF
>TRBV7-8|.|TRBD1|TRBJ2-3
TGTGCCAGCAGCTTGGACAGGTTAGCTAGCACAGATACGCAGTATTTT
CASSLDRLASTDTQYF
>TRBV7-2|few|.|TRBJ2-3
TGTGCCAGCAGCACCACAGATACGCAGTATTTT
CASSTTDTQYF
>TRBV7-7|.|.|TRBJ1-6
TGTGCCAGCAGCCCCACTTCTAAATTCCTAATTTATAATTCACCCCTCCACTTT
CASSPTSKFLIYNSPLHF
>TRBV20-1|.|.|TRBJ1-2
TGCAGTGTACAAGGGCACTATGGCTACACCTTC
CSVQGHYGYTF
>TRBV11-3|.|.|TRBJ2-7
TGTGCCAGCAGCTTATTCAATAGATCCTACGAGCAGTACTTC
CASSLFNRSYEQYF
>TRBV6-1|.|.|TRBJ1-1
TGTGCCAGCAGTGAATCGGCGGTTGTAACTGAAGCTTTCTTT
CASSESAVVTEAFF
>TRBV2|.|.|TRBJ1-1
TGTGCCAGCATTCTCGGGGGGGTTGGGACTGAAGCTTTCTTT
CASILGGVGTEAFF
>TRBV4-3|many|.|TRBJ2-1
TGCGCCAGCAGCCAAGGAGGAATCGGGGTGGGCTCCTACAATGAGCAGTTCTTC
CASSQGGIGVGSYNEQFF
>TRBV7-3|.|.|TRBJ1-3
TGTGCCAGCAGCTTAATTGCTGGAAACACCATATATTTT
CASSLIAGNTIYF
>TRBV30|.|.|TRBJ2-3
TGTGCCTGGGGACGACAGGGAGGGTTTGGAGATACGCAGTATTTT
CAWGRQGGFGDTQYF
>TRBV19|once|.|TRBJ1-4
TGTGCCAGTAGTCAACAGGGTACTAATGAAAAACTGTTTTTT
CASSQQGTNEKLFF
>TRBV30|.|.|TRBJ1-2
TGTGCCTGGAGTCCATCCCCGGGGGGTGGCTACACCTTC
CAWSPSPGGGYTF
>TRBV27|.|.|TRBJ2-2
TGTGCCAGCAGTTTTATTTCCTTCAACTTGAACACCGGGGAGCTGTTTTTT
CASSFISFNLNTGELFF
>TRBV13|.|.|TRBJ2-7
TGTGCCAGCAGCATTCGGACAGACTCCTACGAGCAGTACTTC
CASSIRTDSYEQYF
>TRBV6-1|.|.|TRBJ1-2
TGTGCCAGCAGTCCCCTGGGGGAGGGGACGAACACCTTC
CASSPLGEGTNTF
>TRBV20-1|.|.|TRBJ2-1
TGCAGTCGCCGGGGGTACAATGAGCAGTTCTTC
CSRRGYNEQFF
>TRBV5-5|.|.|TRBJ2-5
TGTGCCAGCAGCTTGGGAGGGTTCGGGGAGACCCAGTACTTC
CASSLGGFGETQYF
>TRBV5-1|.|.|TRBJ1-4
TGCGCCAGCAGCTTGGAAGGGAAACTGTTTTTT
CASSLEGKLFF
>TRBV5-1|few|TRBD1|TRBJ2-1
TGCGCCAGCAGCTTGGGGGACAGGAACAATGAGCAGTTCTTC
CASSLGDRNNEQFF
>TRBV7-8|few|.|TRBJ1-4
TGTGCCAGCAGCTTAGTGTCGGGCAGTGCTAATGAAAAACTGTTTTTT
CASSLVSGSANEKLFF
>TRBV6-5|once|.|TRBJ1-5
TGTGCCAGCAGCCCTCGGGGGAAGATGGGTCAGCCCCAGCATTTT
CASSPRGKMGQPQHF
>TRBV10-3|.|TRBD1|TRBJ1-5
TGTGCCATCAGTGCATCGACCCCAGGGGGCACGAATCAGCCCCAGCATTTT
CAISASTPGGTNQPQHF
>TRBV19|few|.|TRBJ2-7
TGTGCCAGTACCATCTCAGGGAGCTACGAGCAGTACTTC
CASTISGSYEQYF
>TRBV28|.|TRBD1|TRBJ1-5
TGTGCCAGCAGTTTGACAGGGGGCCCGGGCAATCAGCCCCAGCATTTT
CASSLTGGPGNQPQHF
>TRBV6-5|once|.|TRBJ1-6
TGTGCCAGCAGAACGTTTAGAGATTCACCCCTCCACTTT
CASRTFRDSPLHF
>TRBV7-2|few|TRBD2|TRBJ2-5
TGTGCCAGCAGCTTAAGACTAGCGGGGAGTACACAAGAGACCCAGTACTTC
CASSLRLAGSTQETQYF
>TRBV9|.|TRBD1|TRBJ1-1
TGTGCCAGCAGCCCCCGAGGGACAGGAGAGAACACTGAAGCTTTCTTT
CASSPRGTGENTEAFF
>TRBV7-9|.|.|TRBJ1-1
TGTGCCAGCAGCTCTGTGTCTTACACTGAAGCTTTCTTT
CASSSVSYTEAFF
>TRBV5-1|.|.|TRBJ1-1
TGCGCCAGCAGCTTCGGACACATGAACACTGAAGCTTTCTTT
CASSFGHMNTEAFF
>TRBV6-6|once|TRBD1|TRBJ2-7
TGTGCCAGCAGCCGACAGGGGGCGGGGGAGCAGTACTTC
CASSRQGAGEQYF
>TRBV7-9|many|.|TRBJ1-2
TGTGCCAGCAGCACCCACACGACAAGCCTCAACTATGGCTACACCTTC
CASSTHTTSLNYGYTF
>TRBV21-1|.|.|TRBJ2-6
TGTGCCAGCAGCAAAAGGGGAGGGATTGGGGCCAACGTCCTGACTTTC
CASSKRGGIGANVLTF
>TRBV7-2|.|.|TRBJ2-2
TGTGCCAGCAGCATAGTGGGCGGGGAGCTGTTTTTT
CASSIVGGELFF
>TRBV30|.|TRBD1|TRBJ1-2
TGTGCCTGGAGTGGGACAGGGTACGGCTACACCTTC
CAWSGTGYGYTF
>TRBV7-2|.|.|TRBJ1-1
TGTGCCAGCAGACACAGGGCCCCTAACACTGAAGCTTTCTTT
CASRHRAPNTEAFF
>TRBV4-3|.|TRBD1|TRBJ1-5
TGCGCCAGCAGATCTACCCAGGGACAGGGGAATATGCATTTT
CASRSTQGQGNMHF
>TRBV18|.|.|TRBJ1-1
TGTGCCAGCTCACCACCTTCAATGACAGGGAACACTGAAGCTTTCTTT
CASSPPSMTGNTEAFF
>TRBV6-5|.|TRBD1|TRBJ1-1
TGTGCCAGCAGTTGGGGACAGGGTGAAGCTTTCTTT
CASSWGQGEAFF
>TRBV28|.|TRBD1|TRBJ1-3
TGTGCCAGCAGTCAGCAGGGGGAAGGAAACACCATATATTTT
CASSQQGEGNTIYF
>TRBV30|.|TRBD1|TRBJ2-4
TGTGCCTCCCGACAGGGATGGAATATAGCCAAAAACATTCAGTACTTC
CASRQGWNIAKNIQYF
>TRBV6-1|.|.|TRBJ2-7
TGTGCCAGCAGTGAACTCGAGGGGGAGTACTTC
CASSELEGEYF
>TRBV6-5|few|TRBD1|TRBJ1-1
TGTGCCAGCAGTTACTTATCCAGGGGGCGCGACACTGAAGCTTTCTTT
CASSYLSRGRDTEAFF
>TRBV5-4|.|.|TRBJ2-1
TGTGCCAGCAGCTCCCAAGGGCCCCGATATAACAATGAGCAGTTCTTC
CASSSQGPRYNNEQFF
>TRBV5-1|.|TRBD1|TRBJ1-2
TGCGCCAGCAGCAGTGGGACAGGGGCTGATTTCACCTTC
CASSSGTGADFTF
>TRBV6-5|.|.|TRBJ1-4
TGTGCCAGCAGTCCATCTCCCACTCTAACGGGAAAACTGTTTTTT
CASSPSPTLTGKLFF
>TRBV30|.|.|TRBJ2-7
TGTGCCTTTCTACCGGCCTCGGGGGCCTACGAGCAGTACTTC
CAFLPASGAYEQYF